Given below is one T cell receptor beta chain in context. Its target is not known. The data are from a study of shared clonotypes between healthy human individuals. Study-level points and caveats: Shared across four donors were around 5% of the naive CD4 clonotypes. Only blood underwent sampling, and tissue repertoires likely differ. Naive subsets usually exceeded memory subsets in estimated richness.

There are 15 residues in the CDR3. Trimming left V 2 bases short and J 0 bases short, with 9 bases between. Looked up from germline, CDR1 is SGHTS and CDR2 is YDEGEE. Assay: immunoSEQ multiplex PCR; the TCRdb copy retains only in-frame clones and omits some. The sample has some 2,400,000 clones; around 95% are singletons. The source material was naive CD4+ T cells sorted from blood. Specified subset: CD45RA+ positively selected. This rearrangement joins TRBV5-8 to TRBJ1-3; tentatively, D is TRBD1 (5 bases). The source of this sequence is a man aged 18 to 30 in good health. The DNA of the CDR3 is TGTGCCAGCAGCTTTGATCAGGGCTCTGGAAACACCATATATTTT. This translates into CASSFDQGSGNTIYF.